This note documents a single TCR beta chain sequence. This record comes from a study of blood T cell repertoires in COVID-19. On the study more broadly: Samples representing acute and convalescent COVID-19 were sourced from the United States, Italy and Spain. Sources were T cells, B-cell-depleted T cells, or PBMCs; the material itself was cDNA or gDNA.

How the authors handled the data: Nucleated cell counts were estimated from reference gene primer amplification. Clones were read by immunoSEQ multiplex PCR, and TCRdb kept only the in-frame ones, dropping some. The V and J calls and the clone size are those of that table, but D and trimming were determined from the DNA. The repertoire has 80,000 to 100,000 clones, roughly 96% of them found once; the top ten carry about 4.1%. Germline CDR1 reads SGHTA; CDR2 reads FQGNSA. This CDR3 contains 14 residues. V shed 4 bases, J shed 8 bases, and the junction held 6 bases outside the gene matches. The sequence was obtained from a human donor with active COVID-19. The donor label of this sample is uncertain. The chain has TRBV7-2 and TRBJ2-1, with 9 positions matching TRBD2. The sample was peripheral blood. In DNA, the CDR3 is TGTGCCAGCAGCTGGGCGGGAGGGCCGGATGAGCAGTTCTTC. It is translated as CASSWAGGPDEQFF.